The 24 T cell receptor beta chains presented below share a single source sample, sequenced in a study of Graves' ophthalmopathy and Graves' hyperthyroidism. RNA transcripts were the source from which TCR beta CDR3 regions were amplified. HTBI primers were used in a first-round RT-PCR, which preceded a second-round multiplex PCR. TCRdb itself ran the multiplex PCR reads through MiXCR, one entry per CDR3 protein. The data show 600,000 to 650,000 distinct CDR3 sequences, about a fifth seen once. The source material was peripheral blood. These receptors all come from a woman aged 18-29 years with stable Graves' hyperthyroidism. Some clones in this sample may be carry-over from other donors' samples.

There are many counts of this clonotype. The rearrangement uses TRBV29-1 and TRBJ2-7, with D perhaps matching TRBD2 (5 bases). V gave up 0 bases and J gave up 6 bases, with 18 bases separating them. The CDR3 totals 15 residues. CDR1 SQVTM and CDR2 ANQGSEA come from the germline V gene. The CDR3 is CSVEEGRRRGLEQYF. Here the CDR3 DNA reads TGCAGCGTTGAAGAAGGGCGACGGCGAGGGCTCGAGCAGTACTTC.

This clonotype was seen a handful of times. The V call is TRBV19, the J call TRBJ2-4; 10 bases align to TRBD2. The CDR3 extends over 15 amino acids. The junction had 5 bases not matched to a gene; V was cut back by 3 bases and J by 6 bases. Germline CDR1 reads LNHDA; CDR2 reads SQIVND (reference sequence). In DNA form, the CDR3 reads TGTGCCAGTAGTATCCCCGGGACTAGCGTAAACATTCAGTACTTC. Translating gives CASSIPGTSVNIQYF. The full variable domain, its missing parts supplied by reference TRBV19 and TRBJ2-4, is DGGITQSPKYLFRKEGQNVTLSCEQNLNHDAMYWYRQDPGQGLRLIYYSQIVNDFQKGDIAEGYSVSREKKESFPLTVTSAQKNPTAFYLCASSIPGTSVNIQYFGAGTRLSVL.

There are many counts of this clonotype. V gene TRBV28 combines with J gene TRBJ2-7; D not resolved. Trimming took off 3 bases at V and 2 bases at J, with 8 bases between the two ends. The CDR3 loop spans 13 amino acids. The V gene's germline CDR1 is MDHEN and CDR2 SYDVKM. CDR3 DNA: TGTGCCAGCAGTTTCGGGCAGACCTACGAGCAGTACTTC. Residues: CASSFGQTYEQYF.

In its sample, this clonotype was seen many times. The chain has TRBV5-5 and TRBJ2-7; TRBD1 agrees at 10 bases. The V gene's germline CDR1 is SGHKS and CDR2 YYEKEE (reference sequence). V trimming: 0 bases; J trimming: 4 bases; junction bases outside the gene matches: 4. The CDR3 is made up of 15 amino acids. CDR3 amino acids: CASSLGGTGEYEQYF. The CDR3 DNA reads TGTGCCAGCAGCTTGGGTGGGACAGGGGAGTACGAGCAGTACTTC.

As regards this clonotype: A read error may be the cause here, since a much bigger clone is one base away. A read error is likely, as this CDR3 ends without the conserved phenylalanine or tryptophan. CDR3 DNA sequence: TGTGCCAGCAGAGGACAGGAGGAGCAGTACTTG. Residues: CASRGQEEQYL. The chain couples TRBV6-4 to TRBJ2-7; 7 bases align to TRBD1. This CDR3 has 11 residues. Germline V gives CDR1 MRHNA, CDR2 SNTAGT. V was pared by 6 bases and J by 7 bases, with 3 bases of the junction left unmatched.

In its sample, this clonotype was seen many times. For the CDR3, the DNA is TGCAGTGCTAGAGTAGTAAATTCGGGGACTGAAGCTTTCTTT. It is translated as CSARVVNSGTEAFF. V gene TRBV20-1 combines with J gene TRBJ1-1; D is ambiguous. The germline V gene encodes CDR1 DFQATT and CDR2 SNEGSKA (reference sequence). This CDR3 is 14 amino acids long. The V and J ends lost 1 base and 5 bases respectively, with 14 bases between them.

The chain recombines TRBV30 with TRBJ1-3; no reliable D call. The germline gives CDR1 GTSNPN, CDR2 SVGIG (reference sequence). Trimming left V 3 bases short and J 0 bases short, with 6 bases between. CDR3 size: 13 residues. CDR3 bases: TGTGCCTGGAGAGGTAGCTCTGGAAACACCATATATTTT. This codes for CAWRGSSGNTIYF. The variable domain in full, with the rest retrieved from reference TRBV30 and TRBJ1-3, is SQTIHQWPATLVQPVGSPLSLECTVEGTSNPNLYWYRQAAGRGLQLLFYSVGIGQISSEVPQNLSASRPQDRQFILSSKKLLLSDSGFYLCAWRGSSGNTIYFGEGSWLTVV.

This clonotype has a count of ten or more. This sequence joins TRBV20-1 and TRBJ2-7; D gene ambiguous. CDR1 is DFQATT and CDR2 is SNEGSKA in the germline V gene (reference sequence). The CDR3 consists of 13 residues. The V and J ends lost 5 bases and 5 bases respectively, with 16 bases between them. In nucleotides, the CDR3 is TGCAGTGCTCTTCCCCTAGTGGCGAACGAGCAGTACTTC. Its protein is CSALPLVANEQYF.

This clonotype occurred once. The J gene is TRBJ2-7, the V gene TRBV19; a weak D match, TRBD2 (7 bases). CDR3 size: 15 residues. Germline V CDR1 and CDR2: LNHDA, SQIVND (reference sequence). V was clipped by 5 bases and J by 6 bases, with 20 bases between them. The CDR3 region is CASSPRGRVLSEQYF. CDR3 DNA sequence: TGTGCCAGTAGTCCTAGGGGGAGGGTTCTTTCCGAGCAGTACTTC.

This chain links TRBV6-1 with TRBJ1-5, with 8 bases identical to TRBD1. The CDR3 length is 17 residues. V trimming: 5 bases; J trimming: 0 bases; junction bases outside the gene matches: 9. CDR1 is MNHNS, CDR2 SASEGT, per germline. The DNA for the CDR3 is TGTGCCAGCAGTCCCAGGCGGGGACAGGATAGCAATCAGCCCCAGCATTTT. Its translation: CASSPRRGQDSNQPQHF.

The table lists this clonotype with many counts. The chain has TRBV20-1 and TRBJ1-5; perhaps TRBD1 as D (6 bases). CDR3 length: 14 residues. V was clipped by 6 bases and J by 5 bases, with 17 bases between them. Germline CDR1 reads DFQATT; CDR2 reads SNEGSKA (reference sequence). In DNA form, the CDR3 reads TGCAGTGCAGACGACAGGCTCAGGGATCAGCCCCAGCATTTT. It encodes CSADDRLRDQPQHF.

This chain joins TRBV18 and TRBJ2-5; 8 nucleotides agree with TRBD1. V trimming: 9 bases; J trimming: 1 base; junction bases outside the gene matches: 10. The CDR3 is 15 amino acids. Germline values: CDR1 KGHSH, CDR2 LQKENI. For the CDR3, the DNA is TGTGCCAGTTCCAAGGACAGGGCGCCCCAAGAGACCCAGTACTTC. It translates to CASSKDRAPQETQYF.

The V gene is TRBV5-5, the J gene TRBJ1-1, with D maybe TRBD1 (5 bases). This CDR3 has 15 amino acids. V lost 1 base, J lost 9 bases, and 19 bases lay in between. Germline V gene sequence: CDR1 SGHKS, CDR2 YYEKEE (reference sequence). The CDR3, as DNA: TGTGCCAGCAGCTTGTCTATTCTCCAGGGAAGCCAAGCTTTCTTT. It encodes CASSLSILQGSQAFF. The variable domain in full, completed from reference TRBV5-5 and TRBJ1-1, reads DAGVTQSPTHLIKTRGQQVTLRCSPISGHKSVSWYQQVLGQGPQFIFQYYEKEERGRGNFPDRFSARQFPNYSSELNVNALLLGDSALYLCASSLSILQGSQAFFGQGTRLTVV.

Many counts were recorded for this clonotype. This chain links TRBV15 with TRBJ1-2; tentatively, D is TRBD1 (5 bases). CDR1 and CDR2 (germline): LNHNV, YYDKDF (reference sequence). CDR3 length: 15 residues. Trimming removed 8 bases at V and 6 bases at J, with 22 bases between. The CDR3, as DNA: TGTGCCACCGGGGGTACCCGGGGGGAGAGGGATGGCTACACCTTC. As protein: CATGGTRGERDGYTF.

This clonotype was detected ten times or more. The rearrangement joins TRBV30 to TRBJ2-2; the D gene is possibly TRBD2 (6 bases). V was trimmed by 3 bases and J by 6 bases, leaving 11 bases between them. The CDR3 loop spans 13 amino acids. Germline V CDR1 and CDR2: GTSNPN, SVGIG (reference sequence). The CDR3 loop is CAWRRLVAGELFF. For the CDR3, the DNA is TGTGCCTGGAGGCGACTAGTCGCCGGGGAGCTGTTTTTT.

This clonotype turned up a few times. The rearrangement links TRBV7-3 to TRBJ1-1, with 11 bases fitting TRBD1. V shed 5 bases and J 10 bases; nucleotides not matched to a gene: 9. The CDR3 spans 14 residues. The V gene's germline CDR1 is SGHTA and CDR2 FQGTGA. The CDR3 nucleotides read TGTGCCAGCAGCGCGCCCGGGACAGGGGGACCAGCTTTCTTT. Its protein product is CASSAPGTGGPAFF.

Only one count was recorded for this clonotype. This CDR3 reads CASSGPGAYEQYF. CDR3 bases: TGTGCCAGCAGTGGGCCCGGGGCCTACGAGCAGTACTTC. The gene calls are TRBV2 and TRBJ2-7; D possibly corresponds to TRBD2 (5 bases). This CDR3 has 13 residues. V lost 4 bases, J lost 2 bases, and 9 bases lay in between. Germline assignment: CDR1 SNHLY and CDR2 FYNNEI.

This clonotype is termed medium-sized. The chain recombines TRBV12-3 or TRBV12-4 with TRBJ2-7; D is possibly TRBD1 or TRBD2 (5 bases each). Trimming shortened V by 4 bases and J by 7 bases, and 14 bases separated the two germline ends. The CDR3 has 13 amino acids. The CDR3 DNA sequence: TGTGCCAGCAGTTCCAACCGTTGGGGGGAGCAGTACTTC. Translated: CASSSNRWGEQYF.

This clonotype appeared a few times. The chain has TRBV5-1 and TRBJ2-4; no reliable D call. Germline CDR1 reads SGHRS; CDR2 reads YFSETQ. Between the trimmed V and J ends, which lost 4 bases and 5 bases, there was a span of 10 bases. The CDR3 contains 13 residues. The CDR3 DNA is TGCGCCAGCAGCCAAGGGCAGGAAAACATTCAGTACTTC. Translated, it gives CASSQGQENIQYF.

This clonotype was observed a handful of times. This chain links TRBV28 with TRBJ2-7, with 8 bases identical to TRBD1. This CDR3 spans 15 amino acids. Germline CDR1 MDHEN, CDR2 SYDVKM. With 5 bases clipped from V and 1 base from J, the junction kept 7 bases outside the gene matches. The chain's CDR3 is CASSDPGDRSYEQYF. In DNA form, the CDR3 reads TGTGCCAGCAGTGACCCGGGGGACAGGTCCTACGAGCAGTACTTC.

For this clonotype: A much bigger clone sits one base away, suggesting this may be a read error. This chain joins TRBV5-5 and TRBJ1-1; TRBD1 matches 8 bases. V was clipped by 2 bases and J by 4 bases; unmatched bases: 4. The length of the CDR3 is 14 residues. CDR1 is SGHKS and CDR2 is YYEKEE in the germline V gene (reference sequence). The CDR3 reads CASSFQGAGTEAFF. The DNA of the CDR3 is TGTGCCAGCAGCTTTCAGGGGGCAGGCACTGAAGCTTTCTTT.

The CDR3 loop is CASSLTARNEAFF. CDR3 nucleotides: TGTGCCAGCAGCTTAACGGCCCGGAATGAAGCTTTCTTT. This rearrangement joins TRBV7-3 to TRBJ1-1; D is uncertain. This CDR3 contains 13 residues. V lost 0 bases and J lost 7, with 9 bases in between. Germline V CDR1 and CDR2: SGHTA, FQGTGA.

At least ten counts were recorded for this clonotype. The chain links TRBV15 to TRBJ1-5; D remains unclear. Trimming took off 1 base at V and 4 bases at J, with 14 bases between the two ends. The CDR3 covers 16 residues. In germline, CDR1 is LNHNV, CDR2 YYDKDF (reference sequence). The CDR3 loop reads CATSRVGGSPNQPQHF. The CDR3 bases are TGTGCCACCAGCAGAGTGGGCGGCAGCCCGAATCAGCCCCAGCATTTT.

The CDR3 DNA sequence: TGTGCCAGCAGATCGCCCCAGGGGGCGAACAATCAGCCCCAGCATTTT. Protein: CASRSPQGANNQPQHF. The chain has TRBV6-1 and TRBJ1-5, with 8 bases matching TRBD1. The CDR3 extends over 16 amino acids. The junction had 10 bases not matched to a gene; V was cut back by 6 bases and J by 3 bases. CDR1 is MNHNS and CDR2 is SASEGT in the germline V gene.